A single sample is the source of the 17 T cell receptor beta chains below, sequenced in a study of T cells in women clearing cervical HPV infection. Sequencing was performed with immunoSEQ multiplex PCR; in TCRdb, only in-frame clones are kept and a portion is missing. Here the sample table reports over 25,000 clones. The sequenced sample was blood buffy coat. These receptors all stem from a woman aged 18 to 75 with a cervical HPV16 infection that either progressed to CIN3+ or cleared (not recorded which).

Comment on this clone: The sequenced fragment ends 3 residues before the CDR3 boundary, so the rest is inferred from the germline J gene. The J gene is TRBJ2-3, the V gene TRBV5-6; no clear D gene. In germline, CDR1 is SGHDT, CDR2 YYEEEE. The CDR3 runs to 13 residues. The sequenced part of the CDR3 DNA is TGTGCCAGCAGCTTTGATAAACAAGAGACG. This translates into CASSFDKQET. The CDR3, in full, reads CASSFDKQETQYF.

About this clone: With the read ending 3 residues before the CDR3 end, the germline J gene is used to fill in that end. The chain links TRBV5-1 to TRBJ2-7; D is undetermined. The CDR3 spans 12 residues. Germline CDR1 reads SGHRS; CDR2 reads YFSETQ. With 3 bases removed from V and 4 bases from J, the gap between germline ends came to 8 bases. The CDR3 sequence is CASSSSFYEQYF. The CDR3 DNA, read in part, is TGCGCCAGCAGCTCTTCCTTTTACGAG.

Points on this clone: The read ends 3 residues shy of where the CDR3 ends; the end is completed using the germline J gene. This chain joins TRBV18 and TRBJ2-7; TRBD1 is a possible D gene (6 bases). Germline CDR1 is KGHSH and CDR2 is LQKENI. The CDR3 totals 15 residues. V gave up 0 bases and J gave up 4 bases, with 13 bases separating them. The DNA read from the CDR3 is TGTGCCAGCTCACCACCGCGGGCGGACAGATACGAG. Protein product: CASSPPRADRYE. The full CDR3 reads CASSPPRADRYEQYF.

Notes on this clone: Read coverage stops 3 residues before the CDR3 terminus; the germline J gene supplies the remainder. This rearrangement joins TRBV5-1 to TRBJ2-1; 7 nucleotides agree with TRBD1. CDR3 size: 13 residues. Trimming cost V 0 bases and J 6 bases; bases outside gene matches: 0. CDR1 SGHRS and CDR2 YFSETQ come from the germline V gene. CDR3 DNA, as far as it was read: TGCGCCAGCAGCTTGGGGACAGGCAATGAG. This translates into CASSLGTGNE. The full CDR3 protein reads CASSLGTGNEQFF. Full variable domain (missing parts from reference TRBV5-1 and TRBJ2-1): KAGVTQTPRYLIKTRGQQVTLSCSPISGHRSVSWYQQTPGQGLQFLFEYFSETQRNKGNFPGRFSGRQFSNSRSEMNVSTLELGDSALYLCASSLGTGNEQFFGPGTRLTVL.

Frequency places this clone as medium-sized (0.01 to 0.1%). The read gets to within 3 residues of the CDR3 end, and the germline J gene fills in the rest. The rearrangement joins TRBV14 to TRBJ2-3; the match to TRBD2 covers 9 bases. This CDR3 is built from 15 residues. Germline V gene sequence: CDR1 SGHDN, CDR2 FVKESK. V gave up 3 bases and J gave up 1 base; unmatched junction bases: 2. The CDR3 is CASSQRTSGTDTQYF. The sequenced part of the CDR3 DNA is TGTGCCAGCAGCCAGCGGACTAGCGGCACAGATACG.

To note about this clone: The CDR3 extends 3 residues past the end of the read, so its final part is completed from the germline J gene. The chain recombines TRBV11-3 with TRBJ1-3; D remains ambiguous. The V and J ends lost 1 base and 0 bases respectively, with 4 bases between them. Germline CDR1 and CDR2: SGHNT and YENEEA. CDR3 length: 14 amino acids. The covered CDR3 bases are TGTGCCAGCAGCTTAGTAGACTCTGGAAACACC. Encoded protein: CASSLVDSGNT. The entire CDR3 is CASSLVDSGNTIYF.

In regard to this clone: Sequencing ends 3 residues short of the CDR3 end; the germline J gene provides the rest. This rearrangement joins TRBV7-9 to TRBJ2-3, with TRBD1 identical over 7 bases. Germline lookup yields CDR1 SEHNR and CDR2 FQNEAQ (reference sequence). The CDR3 sequence is 15 residues long. CDR3 DNA (partial): TGTGCCAGCAGCTCCGGGACAGCTCCAAATCAGCCG. Its protein is CASSSGTAPNQP. The whole CDR3 sequence is CASSSGTAPNQPQYF.

The CDR3 loop reads CSVVGDSSYNEQFF. The sequenced part of the CDR3 DNA is TGCAGCGTTGTTGGGGACAGCTCCTACAATGAG. This chain uses TRBV29-1 with TRBJ2-1; 7 bases align to TRBD1. Sequencing ends 3 residues short of the CDR3 end; the germline J gene provides the rest. Germline lookup yields CDR1 SQVTM and CDR2 ANQGSEA. The CDR3 runs 14 residues. V shed 4 bases and J 0 bases; nucleotides not matched to a gene: 3.

The CDR3 sequence: CAWSYSGPSSTDTQYF. Partial CDR3 DNA: TGTGCCTGGAGTTATAGCGGTCCCTCCAGCACAGATACG. V is TRBV30 and J is TRBJ2-3; a weak D match, TRBD2 (6 bases). The CDR3 extends 3 residues past the end of the read, so its final part is completed from the germline J gene. Germline assignment: CDR1 GTSNPN and CDR2 SVGIG (reference sequence). The CDR3 sequence is 16 residues long. Trimming took off 2 bases at V and 0 bases at J, with 15 bases between the two ends. Combining the CDR3 with reference TRBV30 and TRBJ2-3 gives the whole variable domain SQTIHQWPATLVQPVGSPLSLECTVEGTSNPNLYWYRQAAGRGLQLLFYSVGIGQISSEVPQNLSASRPQDRQFILSSKKLLLSDSGFYLCAWSYSGPSSTDTQYFGPGTRLTVL.

As concerns this clone: The read terminates 3 residues before the CDR3 end, so the remaining end is supplied by the germline J gene. The rearrangement uses TRBV12-3 or TRBV12-4 and TRBJ1-2; D is perhaps TRBD1 (6 bases). The CDR3 sequence is 14 residues long. Trimming took off 4 bases at V and 2 bases at J, with 11 bases between the two ends. CDR3: CASSSTGRNYGYTF. Partial CDR3 DNA: TGTGCCAGCAGTTCCACAGGGAGGAACTATGGC.

As regards this clone: The read halts 3 residues ahead of the CDR3 end, with the missing end drawn from the germline J gene. The J gene is TRBJ2-3, the V gene TRBV19, with TRBD2 matching over 10 bases. The germline V gene has CDR1 LNHDA and CDR2 SQIVND (reference sequence). V gave up 6 bases and J gave up 1 base; unmatched junction bases: 16. The CDR3 contains 19 residues. The CDR3 here is CASSIPLAGVWDGTDTQYF. The sequenced CDR3 bases are TGTGCCAGTAGCATACCTCTAGCGGGAGTATGGGACGGCACAGATACG.

Notes on this clone: The CDR3 extends 3 residues past the end of the read, so its final part is completed from the germline J gene. The chain carries TRBV30 and TRBJ1-4, with D maybe TRBD1 (5 bases). The CDR3 spans 15 residues. V was shortened by 0 bases and J by 5 bases, with 13 bases between the two germline ends. Germline lookup yields CDR1 GTSNPN and CDR2 SVGIG (reference sequence). The CDR3 sequence: CAWSVRLGGNEKLFF. The covered CDR3 bases are TGTGCCTGGAGTGTACGACTTGGGGGGAATGAAAAA.

Turning to this clone: The read finishes 3 residues shy of the CDR3 end, and the germline J gene is used to complete it. The chain uses TRBV5-5 and TRBJ2-3; D might be TRBD1 (5 bases). Between the trimmed V and J ends, which lost 0 bases and 1 base, there was a span of 9 bases. In germline, CDR1 is SGHKS, CDR2 YYEKEE (reference sequence). The CDR3 totals 15 residues. Partial CDR3 DNA: TGTGCCAGCAGCTTGGAGGGCAGGGGCACAGATACG. Its protein is CASSLEGRGTDT. The full CDR3 protein is CASSLEGRGTDTQYF.

On this clone itself: The missing CDR3 end, 3 residues past where the read stops, is filled in from the germline J gene. This chain uses TRBV2 with TRBJ1-5; no firm D call. With 6 bases removed from V and 0 bases from J, the gap between germline ends came to 6 bases. Germline assignment: CDR1 SNHLY and CDR2 FYNNEI. There are 13 residues in the CDR3. The CDR3 here is CASSQNSNQPQHF. Partial CDR3 DNA: TGTGCCAGCAGCCAGAATAGCAATCAGCCC.

Of note for this clone: The read terminates 3 residues ahead of where the CDR3 ends, so the germline J gene completes it. The rearrangement links TRBV27 to TRBJ1-1; D ambiguous. Trimming pared 6 bases from V and 3 bases from J, leaving 17 bases between. The CDR3 contains 15 residues. Germline V gene data show CDR1 as MNHEY and CDR2 as SMNVEV (reference sequence). CDR3 DNA (partial): TGTGCCAGCAGATCTTCAGGAGCGGGAGACACTGAA. Amino acid sequence: CASRSSGAGDTE. The full CDR3 reads CASRSSGAGDTEAFF.

Turning to this clone: At one end the junction does not follow the germline gene, possibly because of a read error. The read ends 3 residues early relative to the CDR3; the germline J gene fills the gap. At the DNA level, this CDR3 is encoded by other sequences in the same sample as well. This chain joins TRBV2 and TRBJ1-2; D is uncertain. This CDR3 has 15 amino acids. Germline CDR1 SNHLY, CDR2 FYNNEI. The part of the CDR3 DNA that was read is TGTGCCAGCAGCCGCGTGGACTTCACGAAGAATGGA. Translating it yields CASSRVDFTKNG. The CDR3 as a whole reads CASSRVDFTKNGYTF.

A word on this clone: From the germline J gene comes the end of the CDR3, since the read stops 3 residues before it. This chain joins TRBV4-2 and TRBJ2-3, with 10 positions matching TRBD2. The CDR3 is 20 amino acids. The V gene's germline CDR1 is LGHNA and CDR2 YNFKEQ. The CDR3 bases that were read are TGTGCCAGCAGCCCCATGACGGCTAGCGGGAGTATAAAGTTGTGGGAGACG. Translation: CASSPMTASGSIKLWET. The full-length CDR3 reads as CASSPMTASGSIKLWETQYF.